The 5 T cell receptor beta chains in this list originate from one sample, sequenced in a study of blood T cell repertoires in COVID-19 (dated by TCRdb to 2020 to 2021). The method behind the library was the immunoSEQ multiplex PCR assay. TCRdb took this table from immuneACCESS and kept in-frame rearrangements with V and J called. Such tables lack part of the clones; where checked against another copy, unresolved V genes explain under half of the gap, and the rest is unexplained. Across this sample there are 150,000 to 200,000 clones, with 70% to 85% seen only once. Of the sample, around a fifth is held by the ten largest clones. The sample was peripheral blood. These receptor sequences come from a woman over 75 with acute or convalescent COVID-19.

V and J are TRBV29-1 and TRBJ2-3; TRBD2 matches at 11 bases. Trimming removed 5 bases from V and 2 bases from J; junction bases left unmatched: 3. The CDR3 covers 14 residues. CDR1 SQVTM and CDR2 ANQGSEA come from the germline V gene. The CDR3: CSVRGLADTDTQYF. CDR3 coding DNA: TGCAGCGTTCGGGGACTAGCGGACACAGATACGCAGTATTTT.

The chain combines TRBV7-9 with TRBJ1-6, with 9 bases aligning to TRBD1. Germline CDR1 SEHNR, CDR2 FQNEAQ (reference sequence). This CDR3 contains 15 residues. V dropped 3 bases and J dropped 10; count of bases not matched to a gene: 7. DNA of the CDR3: TGTGCCAGCAGCTTTACAGGGGGCGCAGGGTCACCCCTCCACTTT. The encoded protein is CASSFTGGAGSPLHF.

J is TRBJ1-1 and V is TRBV4-1; TRBD1 agrees at 7 bases. The CDR3 covers 14 residues. The V and J ends lost 5 bases and 0 bases, in that order; junction bases with no gene match: 3. The germline gives CDR1 MGHRA, CDR2 YSYEKL. CDR3 sequence reads: CASSVGGLNTEAFF. DNA of the CDR3: TGCGCCAGCAGCGTAGGGGGCCTGAACACTGAAGCTTTCTTT.

The J gene is TRBJ1-3, the V gene TRBV7-9, with 7 bases aligning to TRBD1. V lost 3 bases and J lost 1; bases outside the gene matches: 3. The CDR3 runs 15 residues. Germline V gene data show CDR1 as SEHNR and CDR2 as FQNEAQ (reference sequence). The DNA of the CDR3 is TGTGCCAGCAGCTTGACAGGGATGTCTGGAAACACCATATATTTT. This sequence encodes CASSLTGMSGNTIYF.

CDR3 nucleotide sequence: TGTGCCAGTAGTATATTTGGCAGGGGGCGAAAGAATGAAGCTTTCTTT. It is translated as CASSIFGRGRKNEAFF. The chain uses TRBV19 and TRBJ1-1; TRBD1 aligns across 8 bases. Germline values: CDR1 LNHDA, CDR2 SQIVND (reference sequence). Trimming removed 2 bases from V and 7 bases from J; junction bases left unmatched: 12. The CDR3 sequence is 16 residues long.